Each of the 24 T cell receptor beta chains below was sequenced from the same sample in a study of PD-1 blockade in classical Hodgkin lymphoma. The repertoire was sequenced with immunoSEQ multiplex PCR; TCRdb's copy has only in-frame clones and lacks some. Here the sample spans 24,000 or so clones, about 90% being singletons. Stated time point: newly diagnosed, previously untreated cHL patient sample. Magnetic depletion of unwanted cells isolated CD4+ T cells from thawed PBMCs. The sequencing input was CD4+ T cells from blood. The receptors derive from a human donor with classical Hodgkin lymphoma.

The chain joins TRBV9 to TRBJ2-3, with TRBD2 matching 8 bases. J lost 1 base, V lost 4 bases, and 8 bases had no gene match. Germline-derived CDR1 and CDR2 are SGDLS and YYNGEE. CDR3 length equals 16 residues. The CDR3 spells CASSRLPAGGTDTQYF. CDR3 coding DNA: TGTGCCAGCAGCCGCCTCCCAGCGGGGGGCACAGATACGCAGTATTTT. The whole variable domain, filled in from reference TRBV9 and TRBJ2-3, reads DSGVTQTPKHLITATGQRVTLRCSPRSGDLSVYWYQQSLDQGLQFLIQYYNGEERAKGNILERFSAQQFPDLHSELNLSSLELGDSALYFCASSRLPAGGTDTQYFGPGTRLTVL.

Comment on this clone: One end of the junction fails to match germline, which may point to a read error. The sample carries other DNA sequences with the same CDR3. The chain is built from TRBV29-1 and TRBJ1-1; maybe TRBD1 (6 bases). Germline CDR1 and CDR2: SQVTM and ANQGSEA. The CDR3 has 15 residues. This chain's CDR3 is CSVYGTLGRDTEAFF. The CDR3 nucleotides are TGCAGCGTCTACGGGACCCTAGGTAGGGACACTGAGGCTTTCTTT.

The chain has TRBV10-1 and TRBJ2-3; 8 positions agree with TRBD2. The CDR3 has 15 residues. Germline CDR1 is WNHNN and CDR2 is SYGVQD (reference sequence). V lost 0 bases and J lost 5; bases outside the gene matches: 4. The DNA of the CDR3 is TGCGCCAGCAGTGAGTCGCGGGGGGCTGGAGATACGCAGTATTTT. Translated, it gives CASSESRGAGDTQYF.

The CDR3 reads CASSLAGGPPSTDTQYF. The CDR3 DNA reads TGTGCCAGCAGCTTAGCGGGGGGGCCCCCAAGCACAGATACGCAGTATTTT. The chain employs TRBV28 and TRBJ2-3, with 11 bases matching TRBD2. Germline assignment: CDR1 MDHEN and CDR2 SYDVKM. With V trimmed by 6 bases and J by 0 bases, 8 bases remained unmatched. The CDR3 length is 17 residues. Filled out from reference TRBV28 and TRBJ2-3, the complete variable domain reads DVKVTQSSRYLVKRTGEKVFLECVQDMDHENMFWYRQDPGLGLRLIYFSYDVKMKEKGDIPEGYSVSREKKERFSLILESASTNQTSMYLCASSLAGGPPSTDTQYFGPGTRLTVL.

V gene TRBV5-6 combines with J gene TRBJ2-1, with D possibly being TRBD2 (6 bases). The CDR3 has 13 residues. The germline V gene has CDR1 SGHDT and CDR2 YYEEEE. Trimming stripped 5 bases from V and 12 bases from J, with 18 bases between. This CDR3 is CASRRTSGGVQFF. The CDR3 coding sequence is TGTGCCAGCAGGCGCACGTCCGGGGGAGTGCAGTTCTTC.

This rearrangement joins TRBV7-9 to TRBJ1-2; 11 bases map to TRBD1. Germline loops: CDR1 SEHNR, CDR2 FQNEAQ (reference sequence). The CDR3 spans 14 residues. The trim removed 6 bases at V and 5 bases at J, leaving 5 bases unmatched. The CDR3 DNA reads TGTGCCAGCAGTTCCGGGACAGGGGGATATGGCTACACCTTC. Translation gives CASSSGTGGYGYTF. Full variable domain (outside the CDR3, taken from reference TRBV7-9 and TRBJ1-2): DTGVSQNPRHKITKRGQNVTFRCDPISEHNRLYWYRQTLGQGPEFLTYFQNEAQLEKSRLLSDRFSAERPKGSFSTLEIQRTEQGDSAMYLCASSSGTGGYGYTFGSGTRLTVV.

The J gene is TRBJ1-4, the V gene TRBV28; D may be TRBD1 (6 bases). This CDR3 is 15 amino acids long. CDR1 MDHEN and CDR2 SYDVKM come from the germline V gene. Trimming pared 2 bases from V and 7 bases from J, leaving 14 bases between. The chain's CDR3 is CASSLLTGGIEKLFF. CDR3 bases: TGTGCCAGCAGTTTACTGACAGGAGGAATTGAAAAACTGTTTTTT. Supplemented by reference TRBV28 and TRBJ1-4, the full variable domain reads DVKVTQSSRYLVKRTGEKVFLECVQDMDHENMFWYRQDPGLGLRLIYFSYDVKMKEKGDIPEGYSVSREKKERFSLILESASTNQTSMYLCASSLLTGGIEKLFFGSGTQLSVL.

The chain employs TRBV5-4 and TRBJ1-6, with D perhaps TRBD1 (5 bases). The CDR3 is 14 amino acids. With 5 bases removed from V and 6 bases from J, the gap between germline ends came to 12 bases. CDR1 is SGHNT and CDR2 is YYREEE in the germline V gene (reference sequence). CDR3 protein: CASRGRLPNSPLHF. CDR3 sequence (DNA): TGTGCCAGCAGGGGACGCCTCCCTAATTCACCCCTCCACTTT.

The CDR3 protein is CASRLPWNTGELFF. The CDR3 DNA is TGTGCCAGCAGATTACCATGGAACACCGGGGAGCTGTTTTTT. The chain combines TRBV7-2 with TRBJ2-2; no definite D call. V was pared by 6 bases and J by 1 base, with 9 bases between. The CDR3 has 14 amino acids. CDR1 is SGHTA, CDR2 FQGNSA, per germline.

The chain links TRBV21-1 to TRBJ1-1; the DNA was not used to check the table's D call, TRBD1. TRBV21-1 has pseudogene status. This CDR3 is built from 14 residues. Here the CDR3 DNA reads TGTGCCAGCAGCACAACAGGGGGGAACACTGAAGCTTTCTTT. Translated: CASSTTGGNTEAFF.

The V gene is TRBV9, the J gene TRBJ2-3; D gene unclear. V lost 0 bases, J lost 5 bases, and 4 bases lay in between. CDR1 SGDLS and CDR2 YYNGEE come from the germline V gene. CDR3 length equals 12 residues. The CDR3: CASSVEGDTQYF. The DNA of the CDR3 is TGTGCCAGCAGCGTAGAGGGAGATACGCAGTATTTT.

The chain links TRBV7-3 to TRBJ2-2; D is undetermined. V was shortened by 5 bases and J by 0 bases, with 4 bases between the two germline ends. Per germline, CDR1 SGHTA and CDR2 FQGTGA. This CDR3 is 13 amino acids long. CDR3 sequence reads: CASSDTNTGELFF. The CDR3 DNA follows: TGTGCCAGCAGCGACACGAACACCGGGGAGCTGTTTTTT. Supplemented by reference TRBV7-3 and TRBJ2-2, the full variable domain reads GAGVSQTPSNKVTEKGKYVELRCDPISGHTALYWYRQSLGQGPEFLIYFQGTGAADDSGLPNDRFFAVRPEGSVSTLKIQRTERGDSAVYLCASSDTNTGELFFGEGSRLTVL.

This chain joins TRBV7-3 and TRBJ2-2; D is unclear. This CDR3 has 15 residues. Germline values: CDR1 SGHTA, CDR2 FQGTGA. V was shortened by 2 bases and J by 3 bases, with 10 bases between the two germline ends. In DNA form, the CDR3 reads TGTGCCAGCAGCTTATCCGGACCCCACACCGGGGAGCTGTTTTTT. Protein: CASSLSGPHTGELFF. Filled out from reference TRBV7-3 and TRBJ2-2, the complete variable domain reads GAGVSQTPSNKVTEKGKYVELRCDPISGHTALYWYRQSLGQGPEFLIYFQGTGAADDSGLPNDRFFAVRPEGSVSTLKIQRTERGDSAVYLCASSLSGPHTGELFFGEGSRLTVL.

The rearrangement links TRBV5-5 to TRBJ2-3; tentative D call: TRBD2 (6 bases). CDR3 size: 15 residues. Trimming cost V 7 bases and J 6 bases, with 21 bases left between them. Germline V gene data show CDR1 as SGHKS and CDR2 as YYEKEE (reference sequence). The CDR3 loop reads CASAETVGGTDTQYF. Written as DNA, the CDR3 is TGTGCCAGCGCAGAAACGGTGGGGGGAACGGATACGCAGTATTTT.

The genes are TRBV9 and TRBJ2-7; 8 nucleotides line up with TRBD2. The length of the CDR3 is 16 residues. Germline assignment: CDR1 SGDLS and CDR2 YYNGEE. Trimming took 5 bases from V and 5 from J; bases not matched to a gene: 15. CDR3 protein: CASRPRRSGGRHEQYF. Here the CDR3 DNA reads TGTGCCAGCAGGCCAAGGAGAAGCGGGGGTCGTCACGAGCAGTACTTC.

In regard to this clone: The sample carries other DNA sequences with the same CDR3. The CDR3 here is CASKSPRAGGNQPQHF. CDR3 sequence (DNA): TGTGCCAGCAAATCGCCAAGGGCGGGCGGCAATCAGCCCCAGCATTTT. The rearrangement uses TRBV2 and TRBJ1-5; D not resolved. Germline V gene lookup returns CDR1 SNHLY and CDR2 FYNNEI. V gave up 7 bases and J gave up 2 bases, with 18 bases separating them. The CDR3 runs 16 residues.

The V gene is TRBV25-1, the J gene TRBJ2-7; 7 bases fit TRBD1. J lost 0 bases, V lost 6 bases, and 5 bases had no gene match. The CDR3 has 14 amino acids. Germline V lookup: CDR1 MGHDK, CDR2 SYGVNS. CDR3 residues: CASRSTGTSYEQYF. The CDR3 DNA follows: TGTGCCAGCAGGTCGACAGGGACCTCCTACGAGCAGTACTTC.

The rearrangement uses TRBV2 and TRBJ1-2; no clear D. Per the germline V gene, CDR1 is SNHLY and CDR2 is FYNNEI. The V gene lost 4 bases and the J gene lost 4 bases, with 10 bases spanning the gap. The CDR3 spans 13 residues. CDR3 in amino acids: CASSVHTTYGYTF. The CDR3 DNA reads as TGTGCCAGCAGTGTTCACACGACCTATGGCTACACCTTC.

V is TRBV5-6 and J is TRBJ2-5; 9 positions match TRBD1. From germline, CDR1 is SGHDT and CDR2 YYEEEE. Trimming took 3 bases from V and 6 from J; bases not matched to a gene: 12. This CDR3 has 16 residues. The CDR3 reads CASSCLDRGAGKTQYF. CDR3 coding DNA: TGTGCCAGCAGCTGCTTGGACAGGGGCGCGGGAAAGACCCAGTACTTC.

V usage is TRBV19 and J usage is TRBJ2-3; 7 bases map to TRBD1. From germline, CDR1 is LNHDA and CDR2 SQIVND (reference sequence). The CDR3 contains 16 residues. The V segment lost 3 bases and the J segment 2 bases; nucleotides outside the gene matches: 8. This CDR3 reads CASSILTGRNTDTQYF. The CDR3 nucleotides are TGTGCCAGTAGTATCTTGACAGGGAGAAACACAGATACGCAGTATTTT.

The CDR3 sequence: CAWSYRPGDEKLFF. CDR3 bases: TGTGCCTGGAGTTACAGGCCGGGGGATGAAAAACTGTTTTTT. The genes are TRBV30 and TRBJ1-4; TRBD1 is a possible D gene (5 bases). Germline CDR1 is GTSNPN and CDR2 is SVGIG (reference sequence). The CDR3 length is 14 residues. Trimming stripped 2 bases from V and 6 bases from J, with 13 bases between. Variable domain in full (rest from reference TRBV30 and TRBJ1-4): SQTIHQWPATLVQPVGSPLSLECTVEGTSNPNLYWYRQAAGRGLQLLFYSVGIGQISSEVPQNLSASRPQDRQFILSSKKLLLSDSGFYLCAWSYRPGDEKLFFGSGTQLSVL.

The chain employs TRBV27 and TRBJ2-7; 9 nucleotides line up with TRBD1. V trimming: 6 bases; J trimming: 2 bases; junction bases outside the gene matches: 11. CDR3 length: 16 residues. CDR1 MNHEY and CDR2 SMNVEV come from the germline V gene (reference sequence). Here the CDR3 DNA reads TGTGCCAGCAGATCTCCGGGACAGGGAGTTGCCTACGAGCAGTACTTC. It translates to CASRSPGQGVAYEQYF.

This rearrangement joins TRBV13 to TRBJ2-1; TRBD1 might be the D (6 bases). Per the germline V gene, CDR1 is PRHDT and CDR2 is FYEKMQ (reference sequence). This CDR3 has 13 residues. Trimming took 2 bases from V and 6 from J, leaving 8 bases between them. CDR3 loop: CASSLQGINEQFF. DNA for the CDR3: TGTGCCAGCAGCTTACAGGGGATCAATGAGCAGTTCTTC.

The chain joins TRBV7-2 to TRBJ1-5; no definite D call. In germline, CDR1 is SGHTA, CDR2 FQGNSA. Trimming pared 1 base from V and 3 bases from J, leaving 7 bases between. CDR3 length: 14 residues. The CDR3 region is CASSLGQVNQPQHF. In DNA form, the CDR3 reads TGTGCCAGCAGCTTAGGGCAGGTCAATCAGCCCCAGCATTTT.